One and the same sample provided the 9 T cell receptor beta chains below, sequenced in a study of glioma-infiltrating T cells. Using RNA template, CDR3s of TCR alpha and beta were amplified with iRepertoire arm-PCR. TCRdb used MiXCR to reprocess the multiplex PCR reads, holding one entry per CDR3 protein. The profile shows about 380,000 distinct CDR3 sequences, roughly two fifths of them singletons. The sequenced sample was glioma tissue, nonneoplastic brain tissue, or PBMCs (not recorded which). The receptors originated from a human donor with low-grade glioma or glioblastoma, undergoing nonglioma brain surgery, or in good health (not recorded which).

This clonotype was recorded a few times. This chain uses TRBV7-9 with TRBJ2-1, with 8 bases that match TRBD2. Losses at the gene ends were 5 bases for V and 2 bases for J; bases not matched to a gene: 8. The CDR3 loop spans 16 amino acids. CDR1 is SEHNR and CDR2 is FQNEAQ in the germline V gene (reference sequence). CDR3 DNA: TGTGCCAGCAGCGCTCGACTAGCGCCACCCTACAATGAGCAGTTCTTC. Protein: CASSARLAPPYNEQFF.

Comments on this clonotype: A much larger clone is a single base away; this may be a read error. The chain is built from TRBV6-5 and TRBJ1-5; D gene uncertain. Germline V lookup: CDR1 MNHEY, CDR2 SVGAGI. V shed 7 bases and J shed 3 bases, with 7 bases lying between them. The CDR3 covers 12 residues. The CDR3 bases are TGTGCCAGCACTGGCCTCAATCAGCCCCAGCATTTT. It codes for CASTGLNQPQHF.

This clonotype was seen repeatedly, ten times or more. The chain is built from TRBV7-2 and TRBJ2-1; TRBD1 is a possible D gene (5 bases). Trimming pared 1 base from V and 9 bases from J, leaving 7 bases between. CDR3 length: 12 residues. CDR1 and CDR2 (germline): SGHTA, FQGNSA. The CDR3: CASSLDRREQFF. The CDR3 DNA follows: TGTGCCAGCAGCTTAGACAGGCGTGAGCAGTTCTTC.

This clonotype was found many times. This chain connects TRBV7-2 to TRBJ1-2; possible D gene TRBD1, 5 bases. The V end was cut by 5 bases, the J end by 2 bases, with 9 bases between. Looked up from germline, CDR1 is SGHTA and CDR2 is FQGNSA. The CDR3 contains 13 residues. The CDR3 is CASSPGQNYGYTF. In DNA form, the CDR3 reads TGTGCCAGCAGCCCCGGACAAAACTATGGCTACACCTTC. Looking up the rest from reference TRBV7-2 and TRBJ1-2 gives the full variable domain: GAGVSQSPSNKVTEKGKDVELRCDPISGHTALYWYRQSLGQGLEFLIYFQGNSAPDKSGLPSDRFSAERTGGSVSTLTIQRTQQEDSAVYLCASSPGQNYGYTFGSGTRLTVV.

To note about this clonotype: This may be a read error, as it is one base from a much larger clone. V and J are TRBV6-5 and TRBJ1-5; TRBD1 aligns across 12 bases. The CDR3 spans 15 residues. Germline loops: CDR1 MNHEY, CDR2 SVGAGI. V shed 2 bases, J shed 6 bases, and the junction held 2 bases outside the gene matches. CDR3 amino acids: CASSYGTGGCQPQHF. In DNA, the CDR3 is TGTGCCAGCAGTTACGGGACAGGGGGCTGTCAGCCCCAGCATTTT.

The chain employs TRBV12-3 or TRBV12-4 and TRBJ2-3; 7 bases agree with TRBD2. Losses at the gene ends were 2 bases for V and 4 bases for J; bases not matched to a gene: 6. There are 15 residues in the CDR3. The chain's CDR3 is CASSLRRESPDTQYF. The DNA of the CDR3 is TGTGCCAGCAGTTTACGGCGGGAGTCACCAGATACGCAGTATTTT.

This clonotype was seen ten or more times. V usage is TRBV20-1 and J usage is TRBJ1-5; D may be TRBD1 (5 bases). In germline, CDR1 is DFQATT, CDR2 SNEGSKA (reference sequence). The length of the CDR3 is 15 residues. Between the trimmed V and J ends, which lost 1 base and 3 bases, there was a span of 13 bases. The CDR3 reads CSARGGNGYNQPQHF. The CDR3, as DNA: TGCAGTGCTAGAGGGGGGAATGGTTACAATCAGCCCCAGCATTTT.

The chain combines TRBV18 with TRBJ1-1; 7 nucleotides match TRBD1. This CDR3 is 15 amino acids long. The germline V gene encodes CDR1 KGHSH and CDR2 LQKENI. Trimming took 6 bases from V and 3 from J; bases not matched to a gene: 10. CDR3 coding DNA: TGTGCCAGCTCTCCTGTTGGGACAGAGGACACTGAAGCTTTCTTT. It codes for CASSPVGTEDTEAFF. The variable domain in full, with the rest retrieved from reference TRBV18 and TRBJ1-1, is NAGVMQNPRHLVRRRGQEARLRCSPMKGHSHVYWYRQLPEEGLKFMVYLQKENIIDESGMPKERFSAEFPKEGPSILRIQQVVRGDSAAYFCASSPVGTEDTEAFFGQGTRLTVV.

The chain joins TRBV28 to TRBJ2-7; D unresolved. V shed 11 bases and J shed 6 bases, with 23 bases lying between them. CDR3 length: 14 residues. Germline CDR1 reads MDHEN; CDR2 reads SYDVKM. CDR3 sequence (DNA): TGTGCCGGCACGCTACTGGGGTCTCTCCCCGAGCAGTACTTC. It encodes CAGTLLGSLPEQYF.